The 13 T cell receptor beta chains presented below share a single source sample, sequenced in a study of CD8 T cells in ankylosing spondylitis. Study-wide points: Blood of patients with ankylosing spondylitis appeared to be characterized by a TCR beta motif of about eight highly homologous variants.

TCRdb passed the 5' RACE reads through MiXCR, listing each CDR3 protein once. The data show around 770,000 distinct CDR3 sequences, with approximately 12% seen just once and about 0.5% held by the top ten. No antigen has been assigned to these receptors. The sequenced sample was blood, either unsorted or a sorted T cell fraction (not recorded which). These receptors were obtained from a male donor with ankylosing spondylitis.

This clonotype was seen at least ten times. The V and J genes are TRBV29-1 and TRBJ2-7, with 9 bases identical to TRBD1. Losses at the gene ends were 6 bases for V and 7 bases for J; bases not matched to a gene: 4. The CDR3 spans 11 residues. Germline values: CDR1 SQVTM, CDR2 ANQGSEA. The CDR3 DNA sequence: TGCAGCGTATACAGGGGGCTGGAGCAGTACTTC. It encodes CSVYRGLEQYF.

This clonotype was detected a few times. The V gene is TRBV4-3, the J gene TRBJ2-4, with D possibly matching TRBD1 (6 bases). The CDR3 length is 13 residues. Germline V gives CDR1 LGHNA, CDR2 YSLEER. V shed 0 bases and J shed 10 bases, with 10 bases lying between them. CDR3 protein: CASSQDRTGIQYF. DNA of the CDR3: TGCGCCAGCAGCCAAGATCGAACAGGGATTCAGTACTTC.

This clonotype was seen only a few times. The J gene is TRBJ2-7, the V gene TRBV18; TRBD1 aligns across 11 bases. The ends lost 3 bases at V and 9 bases at J; junction bases unmatched: 4. Germline V lookup: CDR1 KGHSH, CDR2 LQKENI. This CDR3 contains 13 residues. The CDR3 nucleotides are TGTGCCAGCTCACCGGGACAGGGGGGGACGCAGTACTTC. Encoded protein: CASSPGQGGTQYF.

The CDR3 loop is CSARGGRATYNEQFF. CDR3 DNA sequence: TGCAGTGCTAGAGGAGGGAGGGCCACCTACAATGAGCAGTTCTTC. The chain employs TRBV20-1 and TRBJ2-1; 7 bases map to TRBD2. There are 15 residues in the CDR3. CDR1 DFQATT and CDR2 SNEGSKA come from the germline V gene (reference sequence). After removal of 1 base from V and 2 bases from J, the junction contained 5 bases not matched to a gene.

The genes are TRBV5-1 and TRBJ2-1; 9 nucleotides line up with TRBD2. The CDR3 is 14 residues long. Germline assignment: CDR1 SGHRS and CDR2 YFSETQ. The junction had 3 bases not matched to a gene; V was cut back by 2 bases and J by 6 bases. The DNA of the CDR3 is TGCGCCAGCAGCTTAGGGACTAGCTTCAATGAGCAGTTCTTC. This sequence encodes CASSLGTSFNEQFF.

This clonotype was observed a handful of times. The V and J genes are TRBV7-9 and TRBJ2-7; D may be TRBD1 or TRBD2 (6 bases each). Per germline, CDR1 SEHNR and CDR2 FQNEAQ (reference sequence). CDR3 length equals 15 residues. Trimming pared 2 bases from V and 7 bases from J, leaving 18 bases between. The CDR3: CASSLPFRGLGEQYF. The DNA of the CDR3 is TGTGCCAGCAGCTTACCCTTCAGGGGACTGGGGGAGCAGTACTTC. The whole variable domain, filled in from reference TRBV7-9 and TRBJ2-7, reads DTGVSQNPRHKITKRGQNVTFRCDPISEHNRLYWYRQTLGQGPEFLTYFQNEAQLEKSRLLSDRFSAERPKGSFSTLEIQRTEQGDSAMYLCASSLPFRGLGEQYFGPGTRLTVT.

The chain couples TRBV19 to TRBJ2-7; no reliable D call. Germline CDR1 LNHDA, CDR2 SQIVND (reference sequence). This CDR3 is 15 amino acids long. V gave up 2 bases and J gave up 4 bases, with 15 bases separating them. CDR3 amino acids: CASSILQKISYEQYF. Written as DNA, the CDR3 is TGTGCCAGTAGTATACTTCAGAAAATATCTTACGAGCAGTACTTC. Looking up the rest from reference TRBV19 and TRBJ2-7 gives the full variable domain: DGGITQSPKYLFRKEGQNVTLSCEQNLNHDAMYWYRQDPGQGLRLIYYSQIVNDFQKGDIAEGYSVSREKKESFPLTVTSAQKNPTAFYLCASSILQKISYEQYFGPGTRLTVT.

This clonotype was seen a few times. The junction departs from the called germline gene at one end, perhaps through a read error. The rearrangement joins TRBV7-9 to TRBJ1-1; possibly TRBD1 for D (5 bases). Germline V gene sequence: CDR1 SEHNR, CDR2 FQNEAQ (reference sequence). The CDR3 has 13 amino acids. CDR3 in DNA: TGTGCCAGCAGCTACGATACCGTGGGGGGACCTCCCTTT. Residues: CASSYDTVGGPPF.

V usage is TRBV7-9 and J usage is TRBJ2-7, with 7 bases identical to TRBD2. The J segment lost 3 bases and the V segment lost 1 base, leaving 9 bases of the junction unmatched. Germline V gene lookup returns CDR1 SEHNR and CDR2 FQNEAQ (reference sequence). The CDR3 has 16 amino acids. The CDR3 reads CASSLGLGGGVYEQYF. CDR3 nucleotides: TGTGCCAGCAGCTTAGGGCTAGGCGGGGGAGTCTACGAGCAGTACTTC. The variable domain in full, completed from reference TRBV7-9 and TRBJ2-7, reads DTGVSQNPRHKITKRGQNVTFRCDPISEHNRLYWYRQTLGQGPEFLTYFQNEAQLEKSRLLSDRFSAERPKGSFSTLEIQRTEQGDSAMYLCASSLGLGGGVYEQYFGPGTRLTVT.

The chain recombines TRBV24-1 with TRBJ2-7, with D uncertain. The length of the CDR3 is 12 residues. CDR1 and CDR2 (germline): KGHDR, SFDVKD. Trimming left V 5 bases short and J 3 bases short, with 7 bases between. CDR3 region: CATSGNSYEQYF. CDR3 nucleotide sequence: TGTGCCACCAGTGGAAACAGCTACGAGCAGTACTTC.

The V and J genes are TRBV6-2 or TRBV6-3 and TRBJ2-1, with D unclear. The germline V gene encodes CDR1 MNHEY and CDR2 SVGEGT. The CDR3 length is 13 residues. V was clipped by 7 bases and J by 5 bases, with 12 bases between them. CDR3 DNA sequence: TGTGCCAGCACGGGCAGGACCCACAATGAGCAGTTCTTC. This sequence encodes CASTGRTHNEQFF.

This clonotype was counted between two and nine times. V gene TRBV7-2 combines with J gene TRBJ2-7, with unresolved D. This CDR3 region has 12 residues. Germline V CDR1 and CDR2: SGHTA, FQGNSA. The V gene lost 3 bases and the J gene lost 5 bases, with 8 bases spanning the gap. The CDR3 DNA sequence: TGTGCCAGCAGCTTCTTCTTGGACGAGCAGTACTTC. Translating gives CASSFFLDEQYF.

This clonotype was recorded a few times. This chain links TRBV29-1 with TRBJ2-3, with 7 bases that match TRBD1. Germline CDR1 reads SQVTM; CDR2 reads ANQGSEA. The CDR3 runs to 14 residues. V trimming: 6 bases; J trimming: 0 bases; junction bases outside the gene matches: 6. CDR3 residues: CSVSGQTSTDTQYF. The CDR3 nucleotides read TGCAGCGTGTCGGGACAGACTAGCACAGATACGCAGTATTTT.